Listed here are 18 T cell receptor beta chains from one sample, sequenced in a study of siplizumab effects on memory and regulatory T cells. What these receptors recognize is not known. This table comes from immunoSEQ multiplex PCR, and its TCRdb copy is limited to in-frame clones, with some not included. This repertoire shows approximately 20,000 clones, 44% found once; its top ten account for under 7%. Coculturing of the mixed lymphocyte reaction cells was performed at 37°C for more than 5 days. Specimen: CFSE-low (dividing) CD4+ T cells sorted from an allogeneic mixed lymphocyte reaction. These receptors came from a human donor in good health; the cells came from an allogeneic mixed lymphocyte reaction. Some clones in this sample may be carry-over from other donors' samples.

This clone was found a few times. This chain connects TRBV18 to TRBJ2-7; D is unclear. The germline V and J ends were trimmed by 4 bases and 3 bases, with 4 bases remaining between them. This CDR3 spans 11 amino acids. CDR1 and CDR2 (germline): KGHSH, LQKENI. In DNA, the CDR3 is TGTGCCAGCTCACTCAACTACGAGCAGTACTTC. Translated, it gives CASSLNYEQYF. Filled out from reference TRBV18 and TRBJ2-7, the complete variable domain reads NAGVMQNPRHLVRRRGQEARLRCSPMKGHSHVYWYRQLPEEGLKFMVYLQKENIIDESGMPKERFSAEFPKEGPSILRIQQVVRGDSAAYFCASSLNYEQYFGPGTRLTVT.

The chain recombines TRBV19 with TRBJ2-1; 9 nucleotides agree with TRBD2. Germline V CDR1 and CDR2: LNHDA, SQIVND (reference sequence). J was trimmed by 7 bases and V by 3 bases; bases with no gene match: 7. The CDR3 consists of 15 residues. The CDR3 region has the DNA TGTGCCAGTAGTATGGTGGCGGGGGGGTCTAATGAGCAGTTCTTC. Its protein product is CASSMVAGGSNEQFF. Using reference TRBV19 and TRBJ2-1 for the parts outside the CDR3, the full variable domain is DGGITQSPKYLFRKEGQNVTLSCEQNLNHDAMYWYRQDPGQGLRLIYYSQIVNDFQKGDIAEGYSVSREKKESFPLTVTSAQKNPTAFYLCASSMVAGGSNEQFFGPGTRLTVL.

The sample holds a few counts of this clone. The chain couples TRBV27 to TRBJ1-2; the match to TRBD1 covers 11 bases. Unmatched junction bases numbered 12, after V lost 4 bases and J lost 8 bases. Germline assignment: CDR1 MNHEY and CDR2 SMNVEV (reference sequence). The CDR3 extends over 16 amino acids. In DNA, the CDR3 is TGTGCCAGCAGTTCGATATACGGGACAGGGGGGAACGGCTACACCTTC. Its translation is CASSSIYGTGGNGYTF.

This clone was seen a few times. This chain uses TRBV6-5 with TRBJ2-3, with a tentative D call TRBD2 (7 bases). This CDR3 has 15 amino acids. Germline V lookup: CDR1 MNHEY, CDR2 SVGAGI. Trimming took off 5 bases at V and 1 base at J, with 13 bases between the two ends. CDR3 in amino acids: CASSRGGAGTDTQYF. In nucleotides, the CDR3 is TGTGCCAGCAGTCGAGGGGGGGCTGGCACAGATACGCAGTATTTT.

The rearrangement joins TRBV5-4 to TRBJ1-6, with a weak D call TRBD1 (6 bases). CDR1 is SGHNT and CDR2 is YYREEE in the germline V gene (reference sequence). V was trimmed by 3 bases and J by 7 bases, leaving 17 bases between them. The CDR3 runs 16 residues. The CDR3 nucleotides are TGTGCCAGCAGCTCAAAAAGGGGGGGAAGCAATTCACCCCTCCACTTT. This encodes CASSSKRGGSNSPLHF.

This clone is a singleton in its sample. This chain joins TRBV27 and TRBJ1-4, with a weak D call TRBD1 (6 bases). Germline CDR1 reads MNHEY; CDR2 reads SMNVEV (reference sequence). The CDR3 totals 15 residues. V lost 4 bases and J lost 8, with 17 bases in between. The CDR3 region is CASSSYTGAREKLFF. CDR3 DNA: TGTGCCAGCAGTTCCTACACGGGGGCGCGAGAAAAACTGTTTTTT.

The genes are TRBV29-1 and TRBJ2-1; D is perhaps TRBD1 or TRBD2 (5 bases each). The CDR3 length is 14 residues. Germline V gene sequence: CDR1 SQVTM, CDR2 ANQGSEA. V was trimmed by 6 bases and J by 9 bases, leaving 21 bases between them. The CDR3 DNA sequence: TGCAGCGTCGCCCCGCGCGTGGGGACGTTTGAGCAGTTCTTC. Translation gives CSVAPRVGTFEQFF.

This clone was detected only a few times. The chain links TRBV18 to TRBJ2-5; D is ambiguous. The length of the CDR3 is 15 residues. Between the trimmed V and J ends, which lost 0 bases and 4 bases, there was a span of 12 bases. CDR1 and CDR2 (germline): KGHSH, LQKENI. This chain's CDR3 is CASSPPVTARETQYF. The CDR3 coding sequence is TGTGCCAGCTCACCACCGGTCACAGCTCGAGAGACCCAGTACTTC.

This clone was observed a few times. The chain employs TRBV6-1 and TRBJ2-7; TRBD1 matches 8 bases. Germline V CDR1 and CDR2: MNHNS, SASEGT. This CDR3 comprises 15 residues. Trimming cost V 6 bases and J 0 bases; bases outside gene matches: 7. The CDR3 spells CASSRGTGTSYEQYF. The CDR3, as DNA: TGTGCCAGCAGCAGGGGGACAGGAACCTCCTACGAGCAGTACTTC.

This clone was seen ten or more times. The chain has TRBV29-1 and TRBJ2-7; 8 bases match TRBD1. The junction had 3 bases not matched to a gene; V was cut back by 7 bases and J by 1 base. This CDR3 region has 12 residues. Germline lookup yields CDR1 SQVTM and CDR2 ANQGSEA. The CDR3 here is CSGGTGSYEQYF. The CDR3 region has the DNA TGCAGCGGGGGGACAGGATCCTACGAGCAGTACTTC.

V usage is TRBV19 and J usage is TRBJ2-5; 9 nucleotides align to TRBD1. Germline-derived CDR1 and CDR2 are LNHDA and SQIVND (reference sequence). The J segment lost 1 base and the V segment lost 9 bases, leaving 3 bases of the junction unmatched. The CDR3 length is 13 residues. The CDR3 protein is CASRGQGQETQYF. The CDR3 DNA reads as TGTGCCAGCCGGGGACAGGGCCAAGAGACCCAGTACTTC.

The genes are TRBV30 and TRBJ1-2; D not certain. This CDR3 comprises 12 residues. Germline assignment: CDR1 GTSNPN and CDR2 SVGIG (reference sequence). Trimming removed 2 bases from V and 4 bases from J, with 8 bases in between. The CDR3 is CAWSKLRYGYTF. CDR3 bases: TGTGCCTGGAGTAAGCTTCGCTATGGCTACACCTTC.

This clone was found a few times. One end of the junction is discordant with germline, which a read error may explain. V and J are TRBV5-1 and TRBJ2-7, with D unclear. Germline V CDR1 and CDR2: SGHRS, YFSETQ. The CDR3 runs to 10 residues. The CDR3 DNA sequence: TGCGCCAGCTTCTCCAACGAGCAGTACTTC. Translating gives CASFSNEQYF.

This clone is labeled as medium-sized (0.01 to 0.1%). V and J are TRBV18 and TRBJ2-7; 9 nucleotides line up with TRBD1. CDR1 KGHSH and CDR2 LQKENI come from the germline V gene. The CDR3 has 13 residues. Losses at the gene ends were 4 bases for V and 4 bases for J; bases not matched to a gene: 2. The CDR3 region is CASSRDRAYEQYF. The CDR3 region has the DNA TGTGCCAGCTCACGGGACAGGGCGTACGAGCAGTACTTC.

The CDR3, as DNA: TGTGCCAGCTCACCATCTCGGCAGAGTGAAGCTTTCTTT. Translating gives CASSPSRQSEAFF. V gene TRBV18 combines with J gene TRBJ1-1, with unresolved D. The CDR3 sequence is 13 residues long. V was cut by 2 bases and J by 7 bases, with 11 bases left in between. Per the germline V gene, CDR1 is KGHSH and CDR2 is LQKENI. Supplemented by reference TRBV18 and TRBJ1-1, the full variable domain reads NAGVMQNPRHLVRRRGQEARLRCSPMKGHSHVYWYRQLPEEGLKFMVYLQKENIIDESGMPKERFSAEFPKEGPSILRIQQVVRGDSAAYFCASSPSRQSEAFFGQGTRLTVV.

This clone was observed a handful of times. The rearrangement uses TRBV7-2 and TRBJ2-3, with 9 positions matching TRBD2. V was pared by 5 bases and J by 4 bases, with 7 bases of the junction left unmatched. This CDR3 contains 15 residues. The V gene's germline CDR1 is SGHTA and CDR2 FQGNSA. The CDR3: CASSLAGGRSDTQYF. CDR3 nucleotide sequence: TGTGCCAGCAGCCTCGCGGGGGGGCGCTCAGATACGCAGTATTTT.

V is TRBV6-6 and J is TRBJ2-3, with 11 positions matching TRBD2. The V gene's germline CDR1 is MNHNY and CDR2 SVGAGI (reference sequence). The CDR3 sequence is 15 residues long. V dropped 7 bases and J dropped 6; count of bases not matched to a gene: 9. CDR3 DNA sequence: TGTGCCAGCACCGGAGAGGGACTAGCGGCCGATACGCAGTATTTT. This encodes CASTGEGLAADTQYF.

This clone was counted a few times. The chain is built from TRBV6-5 and TRBJ1-2, with TRBD1 matching 8 bases. Per the germline V gene, CDR1 is MNHEY and CDR2 is SVGAGI. Losses at the gene ends were 6 bases for V and 8 bases for J; bases not matched to a gene: 11. This CDR3 has 14 amino acids. The CDR3 sequence: CASRGMGTGGGYTF. The CDR3 DNA sequence: TGTGCCAGCAGGGGAATGGGGACAGGAGGCGGCTACACCTTC.